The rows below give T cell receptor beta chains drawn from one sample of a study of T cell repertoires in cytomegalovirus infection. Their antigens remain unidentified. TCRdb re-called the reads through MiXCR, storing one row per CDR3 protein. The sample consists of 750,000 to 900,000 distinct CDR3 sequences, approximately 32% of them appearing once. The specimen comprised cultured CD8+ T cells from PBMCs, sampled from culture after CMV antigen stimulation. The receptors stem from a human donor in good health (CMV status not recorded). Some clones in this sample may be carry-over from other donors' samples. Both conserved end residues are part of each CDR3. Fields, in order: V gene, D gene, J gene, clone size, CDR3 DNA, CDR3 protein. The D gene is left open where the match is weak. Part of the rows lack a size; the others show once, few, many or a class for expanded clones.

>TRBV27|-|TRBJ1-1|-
TGTGCCAGCAGTCCAAGGGTCTTTCAGGACGAAGCTTTCTTT
CASSPRVFQDEAFF
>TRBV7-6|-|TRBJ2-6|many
TGTGCCAGCAGCAACGTTGGCTCTGGGGCCAACGTCCTGACTTTC
CASSNVGSGANVLTF
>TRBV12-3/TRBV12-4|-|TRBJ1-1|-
TGTGCCAGCAGTTTTCTGGGCGGGGGGAACACTGAAGCTTTCTTT
CASSFLGGGNTEAFF
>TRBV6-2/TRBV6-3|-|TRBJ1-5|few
TGTGCCAGCAGTTATCGGGGAGGAAGCAATCAGCCCCAGCATTTT
CASSYRGGSNQPQHF
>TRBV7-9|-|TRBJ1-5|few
TGTGCCAGCAGCTCACCCTATCAGCCCCAGCATTTT
CASSSPYQPQHF
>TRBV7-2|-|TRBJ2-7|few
TGTGCCAGCAGCTCCCCATACTCCTACGAGCAGTACTTC
CASSSPYSYEQYF
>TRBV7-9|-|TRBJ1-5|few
TGTGCCAGCAGCTTAGGCAGGGAAAGGGGTCAGCCCCAGCATTTT
CASSLGRERGQPQHF
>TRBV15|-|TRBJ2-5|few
TGTGCCACCAGCAGCCGGGACGGATATCAAGAGACCCAGTACTTC
CATSSRDGYQETQYF
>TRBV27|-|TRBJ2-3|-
TGTGCCAGCGGGGCGACAGGGAGGGCAGATACGCAGTATTTT
CASGATGRADTQYF
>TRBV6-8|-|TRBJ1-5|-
TGTGCCAGCAGTTACTCGGGTGGGAGTCAGCCCCAGCATTTT
CASSYSGGSQPQHF
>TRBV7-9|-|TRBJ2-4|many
TGTGCCAGCAGTGACAGAGCCAAAAACATTCAGTACTTC
CASSDRAKNIQYF
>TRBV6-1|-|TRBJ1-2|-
TGTGCCAGCAGTGAAAGGCGCCGCCACCCGAACTATGGCTACACCTTC
CASSERRRHPNYGYTF
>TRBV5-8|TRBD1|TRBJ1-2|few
TGTGCCAGCAGCTTACGCACCCGATTCGGACAGGGTAATGGCTACACCTTC
CASSLRTRFGQGNGYTF
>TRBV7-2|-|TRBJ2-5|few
TGTGCCAGCAGCTTAGCGCTGACAGAAGAGACCCAGTACTTC
CASSLALTEETQYF
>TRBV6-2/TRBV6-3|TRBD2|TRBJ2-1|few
TGTGCCAGCAGTTACAAACGACTAGCGGGGGCCTACATCCACAATGAGCAGTTCTTC
CASSYKRLAGAYIHNEQFF
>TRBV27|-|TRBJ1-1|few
TGTGCCAGCTCCCCACAGCGCATGAACACTGAAGCTTTCTTT
CASSPQRMNTEAFF
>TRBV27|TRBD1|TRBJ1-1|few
TGTGCCAGCAGTCAGGGGGGTAGGACTTTCTTT
CASSQGGRTFF
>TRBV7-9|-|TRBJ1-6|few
TGTGCCAGCAGCAACCGGGACATTAGATCCTATAATTCACCCCTCCACTTT
CASSNRDIRSYNSPLHF
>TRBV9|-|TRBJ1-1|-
TGTGCCAGCAGCCTAGTTTATGAGGGAGGGGTCAACACTGAAGCTTTCTTT
CASSLVYEGGVNTEAFF
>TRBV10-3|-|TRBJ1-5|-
TGTGCCATCAGTGAAACAGGTAGCAATCAGCCCCAGCATTTT
CAISETGSNQPQHF
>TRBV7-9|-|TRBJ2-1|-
TGTGCCAGCAGGATCCCCTTGAGCGACGGGGTGGAACACAATGAGCAGTTCTTC
CASRIPLSDGVEHNEQFF
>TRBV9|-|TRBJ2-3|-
TGTGCCAGCAGCGTAGTACCAAGCACAGATACGCAGTATTTT
CASSVVPSTDTQYF
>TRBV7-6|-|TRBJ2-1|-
TGTGCCAGCAGTAGGACCCAAAGGGGCGAGCAGTTCTTC
CASSRTQRGEQFF
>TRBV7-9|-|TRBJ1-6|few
TGTGCCAGCAGCCTCTATTCACCCCTCCACTTT
CASSLYSPLHF